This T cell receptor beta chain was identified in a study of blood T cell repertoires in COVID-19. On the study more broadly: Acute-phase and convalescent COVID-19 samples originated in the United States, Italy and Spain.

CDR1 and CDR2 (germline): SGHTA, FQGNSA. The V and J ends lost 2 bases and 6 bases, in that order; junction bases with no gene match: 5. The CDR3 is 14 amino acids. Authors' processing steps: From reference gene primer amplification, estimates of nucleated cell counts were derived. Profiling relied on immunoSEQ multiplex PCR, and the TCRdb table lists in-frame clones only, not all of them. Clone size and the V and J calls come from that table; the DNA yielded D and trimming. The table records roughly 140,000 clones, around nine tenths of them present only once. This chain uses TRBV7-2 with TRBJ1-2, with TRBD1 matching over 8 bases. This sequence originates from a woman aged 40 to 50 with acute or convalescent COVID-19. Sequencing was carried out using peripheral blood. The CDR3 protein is CASSLLGQGNGYTF. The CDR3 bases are TGTGCCAGCAGCTTATTAGGACAGGGCAATGGCTACACCTTC.